This TCR beta chain was sequenced in a study of CD8+ T cells in alopecia areata. Extracted RNA was reverse transcribed, and the resulting cDNA served as sequencing template. Sequencing was performed with immunoSEQ multiplex PCR; in TCRdb, only in-frame clones are kept and a portion is missing. This table has about 150,000 clones, around 47% appearing once. This clonotype was obtained from a human donor with alopecia areata. The specimen sequenced was CD4+ T cells sorted from blood.

CDR3 nucleotide sequence: TGTGCCTGGAGTAAGGGAGCGGCTGAAGCTTTCTTT. Encoded protein: CAWSKGAAEAFF. The rearrangement joins TRBV30 to TRBJ1-1; no clear D gene. The CDR3 length is 12 residues. V shed 2 bases and J shed 6 bases, with 10 bases lying between them. The germline V gene has CDR1 GTSNPN and CDR2 SVGIG (reference sequence).